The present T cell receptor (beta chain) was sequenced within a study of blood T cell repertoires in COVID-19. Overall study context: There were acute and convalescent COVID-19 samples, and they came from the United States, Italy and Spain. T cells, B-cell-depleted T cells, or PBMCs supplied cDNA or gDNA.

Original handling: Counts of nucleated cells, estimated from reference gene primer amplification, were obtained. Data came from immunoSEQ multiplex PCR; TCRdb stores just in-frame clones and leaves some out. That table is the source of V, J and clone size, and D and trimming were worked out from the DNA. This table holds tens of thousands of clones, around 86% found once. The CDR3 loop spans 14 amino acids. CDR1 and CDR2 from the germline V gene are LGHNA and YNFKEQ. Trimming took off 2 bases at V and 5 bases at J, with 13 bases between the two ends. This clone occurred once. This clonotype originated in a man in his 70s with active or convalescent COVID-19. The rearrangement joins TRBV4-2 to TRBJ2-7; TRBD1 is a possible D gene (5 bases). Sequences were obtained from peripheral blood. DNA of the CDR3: TGTGCCAGCAGCCAAACCACAGGTCGCGACGAGCAGTACTTC. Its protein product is CASSQTTGRDEQYF.